The rows below give T cell receptor beta chains drawn from one sample of a study of identical twins. MiXCR, applied by TCRdb to the 5' RACE reads, yields one record per CDR3 protein. The repertoire holds hundreds of thousands of distinct CDR3 sequences, under 9% seen once, with 0.85% to 1% in the top ten. The data also belong to a second study, concerning yellow fever vaccine responses in identical twins.

The sample was PBMCs. The receptors originated from a woman between 18 and 30 years old in good health. Each CDR3 is given with its conserved first and last residue. A D gene is named only where the DNA matches it firmly. Not all rows give a size; the values are once, few, many and, for expanded clones, a class.

j_call clone_size d_call v_call cdr3_aa cdr3_nt
TRBJ2-1 many . TRBV12-3/TRBV12-4 CASSLGQILYNEQFF TGTGCCAGCAGTTTGGGTCAAATTCTATACAATGAGCAGTTCTTC
TRBJ1-5 few . TRBV5-1 CASSLSRAHPQHF TGCGCCAGCAGCTTATCTCGCGCTCATCCCCAGCATTTT
TRBJ2-3 many . TRBV7-2 CASSLGSSDTQYF TGCGCCAGCAGCTTGGGGTCCTCAGATACGCAGTATTTT
TRBJ2-7 few TRBD2 TRBV7-2 CASSLVVAGVEQYF TGTGCCAGCAGCTTAGTGGTAGCGGGAGTCGAGCAGTACTTC
TRBJ2-2 many . TRBV28 CASSGRRRSGTGELFF TGTGCCAGCAGTGGACGGCGTAGGAGCGGGACCGGGGAGCTGTTTTTT
TRBJ1-4 many . TRBV5-6 CASRRAGEQEKLFF TGTGCCAGCCGACGAGCAGGAGAACAAGAAAAACTGTTTTTT
TRBJ2-7 . . TRBV6-5 CASSSLGETKTYEQYF TGTGCCAGCAGTTCTTTAGGGGAGACCAAAACCTACGAGCAGTACTTC
TRBJ1-1 . . TRBV19 CASSTGTGTEAFF TGTGCCAGTAGTACAGGGACGGGCACTGAAGCTTTCTTT
TRBJ2-3 many . TRBV2 CASSFADTQYF TGTGCCAGCAGTTTCGCAGATACGCAGTATTTT
TRBJ1-1 . TRBD1 TRBV28 CASSPLDRLEAFF TGTGCCAGCAGCCCATTGGACAGGCTCGAAGCTTTCTTT
TRBJ1-1 . TRBD1 TRBV28 CASDSGTGGYTEAFF TGTGCCAGCGATTCCGGGACAGGGGGCTACACTGAAGCTTTCTTT
TRBJ2-2 few TRBD2 TRBV7-9 CASTLAGVGTGELFF TGTGCCAGCACACTAGCGGGAGTGGGCACCGGGGAGCTGTTTTTT
TRBJ2-1 many . TRBV12-3/TRBV12-4 CASSLLAGPKLANEQFF TGTGCCAGCAGTTTGTTGGCGGGACCCAAATTAGCCAATGAGCAGTTCTTC
TRBJ1-4 few . TRBV2 CASSERTYEKLFF TGTGCCAGCAGTGAAAGGACATATGAAAAACTGTTTTTT
TRBJ2-4 . TRBD1 TRBV9 CASSARTGGMAKNIQYF TGTGCCAGCAGCGCTCGTACAGGGGGTATGGCCAAAAACATTCAGTACTTC
TRBJ2-7 . TRBD1 TRBV24-1 CATSDDRGRHEQYF TGTGCCACCAGTGACGACAGGGGGAGGCACGAGCAGTACTTC
TRBJ2-4 few TRBD2 TRBV11-2 CASSYGTSGRNIQYF TGTGCCAGCAGCTATGGGACTAGCGGGAGAAACATTCAGTACTTC
TRBJ2-5 many . TRBV27 CASSLVFPETQYF TGTGCCAGCAGTTTAGTGTTCCCGGAGACCCAGTACTTC
TRBJ2-5 . . TRBV21-1 CASSRIWETQYF TGTGCCAGCAGCCGGATCTGGGAGACCCAGTACTTC
TRBJ2-7 few TRBD2 TRBV7-2 CASSLRFPAGAGDEQYF TGTGCCAGCAGCTTACGTTTTCCAGCGGGAGCGGGCGACGAGCAGTACTTC
TRBJ2-3 few TRBD2 TRBV20-1 CSAGTSGRAVSTQYF TGCAGTGCTGGTACTAGCGGGAGGGCCGTAAGTACGCAGTATTTT
TRBJ2-3 few TRBD2 TRBV5-8 CASSLARTSRSPDTQYF TGTGCCAGCAGCTTGGCTCGGACTAGCAGGAGCCCAGATACGCAGTATTTT
TRBJ1-6 few TRBD1 TRBV7-2 CASSPGTGPSYNSPLHF TGTGCCAGCAGCCCCGGGACAGGGCCCTCCTATAATTCACCCCTCCACTTT
TRBJ2-5 many . TRBV5-1 CASSLGAGGETQYF TGCGCCAGCAGCTTGGGAGCAGGCGGAGAGACCCAGTACTTC
TRBJ2-2 . . TRBV9 CASTGSENTGELFF TGTGCCAGCACCGGCAGTGAGAACACCGGGGAGCTGTTTTTT
TRBJ2-1 . TRBD2 TRBV12-3/TRBV12-4 CASSFSGRAPHEQFF TGTGCCAGCAGTTTTAGCGGGAGGGCCCCTCATGAGCAGTTCTTC
TRBJ2-7 few TRBD2 TRBV27 CASSGWTRIYEQYF TGTGCCAGCAGTGGGTGGACTAGAATCTACGAGCAGTACTTC
TRBJ1-1 . . TRBV7-2 CASSHGFQGTEAFF TGTGCCAGCAGCCACGGGTTTCAGGGCACTGAAGCTTTCTTT
TRBJ2-7 many . TRBV6-5 CASSYAGQLTYEQYF TGTGCCAGCAGTTACGCGGGACAGCTCACCTACGAGCAGTACTTC
TRBJ2-7 . TRBD1 TRBV7-9 CASSTDRDYEQYF TGTGCCAGCAGTACGGACAGGGACTACGAGCAGTACTTC
TRBJ2-5 few . TRBV20-1 CSAIDRTETQYF TGCAGTGCTATTGACCGGACGGAGACCCAGTACTTC
TRBJ2-7 few TRBD2 TRBV12-3/TRBV12-4 CASSPQLAGINEQYF TGTGCCAGCAGTCCCCAGCTAGCGGGTATCAACGAGCAGTACTTC
TRBJ1-2 . . TRBV29-1 CSVPNGNSNYGYTF TGCAGCGTTCCAAACGGAAACTCTAACTATGGCTACACCTTC
TRBJ1-1 many . TRBV4-3 CASSPGRGISRAFF TGCGCCAGCAGCCCCGGGCGGGGTATATCTCGGGCTTTCTTT
TRBJ2-7 . . TRBV3-1 CASSQDMVLGGEQYF TGTGCCAGCAGCCAAGATATGGTTTTGGGGGGCGAGCAGTACTTC
TRBJ2-3 . . TRBV7-9 CASSFFGSDTTDTQYF TGTGCCAGCAGCTTCTTCGGGAGCGACACCACAGATACGCAGTATTTT
TRBJ2-5 few . TRBV29-1 CSGTSGGASPQETQYF TGCAGCGGCACAAGTGGCGGGGCTAGTCCGCAAGAGACCCAGTACTTC
TRBJ2-3 . TRBD2 TRBV7-6 CASSLGDGGYTQYF TGTGCCAGCAGCTTAGGGGACGGGGGGTATACGCAGTATTTT
TRBJ2-3 many . TRBV11-2 CASSSPGPTQYF TGTGCCAGCAGCTCTCCGGGCCCTACGCAGTATTTT
TRBJ2-3 . . TRBV4-3 CASSQTPGGREETDTQYF TGCGCCAGCAGCCAAACTCCGGGTGGCAGGGAAGAGACAGATACGCAGTATTTT
TRBJ2-7 . TRBD2 TRBV29-1 CSVVLGGYEQYF TGCAGCGTTGTCCTGGGAGGGTACGAGCAGTACTTC
TRBJ2-4 many TRBD2 TRBV6-5 CASSYIPGTGGNIQYF TGTGCCAGCAGTTACATCCCGGGGACGGGGGGTAACATTCAGTACTTC
TRBJ2-7 few . TRBV29-1 CSVDFTQGEQYF TGCAGCGTTGATTTCACCCAAGGCGAGCAGTACTTC
TRBJ2-7 few . TRBV9 CASSVAPRYEQYF TGTGCCAGCAGCGTAGCCCCCCGTTACGAGCAGTACTTC
TRBJ2-1 few . TRBV3-1 CASSQETLEYSYNEQFF TGTGCCAGCAGCCAAGAAACCCTAGAGTACTCCTACAATGAGCAGTTCTTC